This T cell receptor (beta chain) was sequenced for a study of blood T cell repertoires in COVID-19 (dated by TCRdb to 2019 to 2021). Context from the whole study: The collaborator samples originated in the United States, Italy and Spain and spanned the acute and convalescent phases of COVID-19. The material from the prospective study consisted of cDNA or gDNA derived from T cells, B-cell-depleted T cells, or PBMCs. Subjects who had been exposed to COVID-19, were actively infected with it, or had recovered from it provided the deeply sampled blood TCRbeta repertoires that made up the dataset. The repertoires were released in a freely available public database intended as a resource for research on the immune response to SARS-CoV-2. The samples were drawn from the first 160 participants of the ongoing ImmuneRACE study and from roughly 1,300 subjects provided by 6 global collaborators. Nearly every sample came with metadata listing a de-identified subject ID, COVID-19 status, age in years and sex. HLA class I and class II types, where available, came from metadata supplied by the sample provider rather than from assay-based typing.

Beyond this particular receptor, the publication reports: The amount of clinical and demographic metadata varied by source and participant and was provided uncurated.

Inclusive of the bounding cysteine and phenylalanine, the CDR3 is 16 residues long. CDR3 DNA is the only sequence kept; it has 48 bases, read in frame from the first base. V and J are truncated by 3 bases and 2 bases respectively, leaving an intervening sequence of 16 bases. For CDR1 and CDR2, the germline V gene (reference sequence) lists LNHDA and SQIVND. Collaborating institutions collected whole blood in K2EDTA tubes following their own protocols. For TCRbeta analysis, collaborators shipped samples as frozen whole blood, isolated PBMCs, or DNA extracted from either of those sample types. The immunoSEQ Assay, a bias-controlled multiplex PCR, was used to amplify TCRbeta CDR3 regions from genomic DNA. As for the authors' bioinformatics: The number of nucleated cells in each sample was estimated by amplification of reference gene primers within the assay. Sequence reads were collapsed and filtered to measure the absolute abundance of every unique TCRbeta CDR3 rearrangement. For each sample, productive Simpson clonality was calculated by taking the square root of Simpson's diversity index across productive rearrangements. Sourced from immuneACCESS, this table was stored by TCRdb with only in-frame sequences that have V and J called. A share of the clones is absent; for the studies checked, an unresolved V gene accounts for under half, and the remainder has no known explanation. V and J calls and clone size follow that table, whereas D and trimming were derived from the DNA. Present in this sample are 150,000 to 200,000 clones, around four fifths of which were seen just once. About 3% of the sample goes to the ten largest clones.

In regard to this clone: Its antigen specificity is not known. The input lacks base qualities; no much larger clone sits a single base away.

This sequence originates from a man in his sixties or seventies with acute or convalescent COVID-19. The chain is made from TRBV19 and TRBJ1-1; the D region possibly corresponds to TRBD1 (5 bases align). The sequenced sample was peripheral blood. CDR3 sequence: CASSIIAGRVNTEAFF. The DNA sequence follows: TGTGCCAGTAGTATCATTGCGGGGCGCGTAAACACTGAAGCTTTCTTT.